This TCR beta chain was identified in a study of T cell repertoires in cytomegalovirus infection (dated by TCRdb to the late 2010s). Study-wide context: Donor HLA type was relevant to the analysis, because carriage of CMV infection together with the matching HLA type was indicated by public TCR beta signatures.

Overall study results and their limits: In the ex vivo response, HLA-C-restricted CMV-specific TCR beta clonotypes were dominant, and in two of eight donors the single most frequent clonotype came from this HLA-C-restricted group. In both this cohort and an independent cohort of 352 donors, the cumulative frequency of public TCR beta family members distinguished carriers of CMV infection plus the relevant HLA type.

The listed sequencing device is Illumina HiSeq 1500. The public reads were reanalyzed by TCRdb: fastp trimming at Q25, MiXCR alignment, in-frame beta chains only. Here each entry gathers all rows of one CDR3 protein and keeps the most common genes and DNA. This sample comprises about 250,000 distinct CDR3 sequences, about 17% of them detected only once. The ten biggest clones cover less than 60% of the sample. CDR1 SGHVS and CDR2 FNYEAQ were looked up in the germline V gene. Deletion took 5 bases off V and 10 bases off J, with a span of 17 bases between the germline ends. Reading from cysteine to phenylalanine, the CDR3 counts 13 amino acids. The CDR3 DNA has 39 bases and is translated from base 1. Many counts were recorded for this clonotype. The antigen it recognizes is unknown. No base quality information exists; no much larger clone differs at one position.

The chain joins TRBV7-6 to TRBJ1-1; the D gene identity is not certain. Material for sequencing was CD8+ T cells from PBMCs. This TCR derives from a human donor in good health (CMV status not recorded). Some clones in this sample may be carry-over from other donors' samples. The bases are TGTGCCAGCAGCCCTTTGAACCTCCTTGGAGCTTTCTTT. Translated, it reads CASSPLNLLGAFF.